This TCR beta chain was recovered during a study of T cells in localized non-small cell lung cancer (dated by TCRdb to 2018 to 2020). Study-level background: The study examined T cell repertoires in approximately 240 patients with early-stage NSCLC and compared tumors with uninvolved tumor-adjacent lungs. NSCLC patients had a mean age of roughly 64 years, and more than 120 were male and around 99 female. All 240 or so NSCLC patients in the cohort were treatment-naive and had localized lung tumors that were resected.

TCR beta CDR3 regions were sequenced from DNA using the immunoSEQ Assay. The study's processing was this. To compute T cell density, TCR beta template counts were normalized to usable DNA, which was estimated by amplifying housekeeping genes. The preseqR package was used to estimate richness by extrapolating to 400,000 templates for PBMC samples and to 120,000 templates for tissue samples. Clonality was defined as one minus Pielou's evenness. Differential abundance testing on productive amino-acid clonotypes, with a minimum total count of 5 and an alpha of 0.1, was used to identify tissue-enriched TCRs. The Jaccard Index and the Morisita Overlap Index were used to measure how much the repertoires overlapped between compartments. GLIPH grouped TCR beta CDR3s together with public tetramer-defined viral CDR3s, and a viral motif had to include at least three viral sequences and show V-gene enrichment. TCRdb stores this immuneACCESS table with in-frame sequences only. Part of the clones is absent; in the studies checked, under half of the shortfall reflects unresolved V genes, and no reason is known for the rest. Clone size and the V and J calls come from that table; the DNA yielded D and trimming. Across this sample there are 45,000 to 70,000 clones, with 86% seen only once. The ten largest account for about 5% of the sample.

At diagnosis, peripheral blood, uninvolved tumor-adjacent lung and tumor were collected and stored as a combination of fresh-frozen and FFPE material. For TCR repertoire profiling, the blood samples were analyzed as peripheral blood mononuclear cells. What the research found in general, with its limitations: Because of the exploratory design, TCR variables were selected using unadjusted p-values without false-discovery rate correction. Higher blood T cell density associated with longer overall survival, while higher adjacent-lung clonality associated with shorter survival. Uninvolved tumor-adjacent lung showed the highest T cell clonality, higher than tumor, which suggests more focused antigenic responses in the uninvolved tumor-adjacent lung. A median of roughly 60 of the top 100 tumor clones were detected in paired uninvolved adjacent lung, and around 27 of these tumor clones were also found among the top 100 clones of the paired uninvolved adjacent lung. Multi-region tumor sequencing was not performed, so intratumor heterogeneity could not be excluded.

Notes on this clone: The specificity of this receptor is unknown. Qualities for individual bases were not recorded, and no much larger clone is one base off.

The junction shows trimming of 4 bases on V and 3 bases on J, and the gene matches do not reach 3 bases of it. The germline V gene supplies CDR1 SNHLY and CDR2 FYNNEI. From cysteine to phenylalanine, the CDR3 is 13 amino acids long. CDR3 DNA only is kept here, 39 bases in frame from base 1. The chain uses TRBV2 and TRBJ2-7; TRBD1 aligns with 7 central bases. The sequence was obtained from a woman aged 40-70 years with stage I lung adenocarcinoma. Sequenced here: peripheral blood, sampled before any cancer treatment. CDR3 sequence: CASSVRTGYEQYF. The DNA sequence is given as TGTGCCAGCAGTGTACGGACAGGCTACGAGCAGTACTTC.